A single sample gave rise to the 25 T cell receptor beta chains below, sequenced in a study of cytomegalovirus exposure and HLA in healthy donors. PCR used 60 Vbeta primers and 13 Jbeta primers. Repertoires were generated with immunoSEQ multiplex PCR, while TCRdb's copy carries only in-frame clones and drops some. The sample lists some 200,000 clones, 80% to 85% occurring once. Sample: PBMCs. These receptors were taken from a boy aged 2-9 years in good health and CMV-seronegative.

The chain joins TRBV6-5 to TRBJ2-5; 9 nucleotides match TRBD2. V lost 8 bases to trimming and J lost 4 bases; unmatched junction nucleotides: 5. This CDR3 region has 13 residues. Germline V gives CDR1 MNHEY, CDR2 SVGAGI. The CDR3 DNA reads TGTGCCAGCGCCTTAGCGGGAGCAGAGACCCAGTACTTC. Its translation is CASALAGAETQYF.

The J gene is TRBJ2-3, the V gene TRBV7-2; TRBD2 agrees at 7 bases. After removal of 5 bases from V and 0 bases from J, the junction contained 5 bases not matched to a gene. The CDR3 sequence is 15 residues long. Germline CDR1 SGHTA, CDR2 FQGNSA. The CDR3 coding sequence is TGTGCCAGCAGCCGGGGAGGGGAAAGCACAGATACGCAGTATTTT. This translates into CASSRGGESTDTQYF.

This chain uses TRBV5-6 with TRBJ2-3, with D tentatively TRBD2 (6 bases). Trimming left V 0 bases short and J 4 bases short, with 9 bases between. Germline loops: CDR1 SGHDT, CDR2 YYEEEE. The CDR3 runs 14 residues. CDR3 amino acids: CASSLVGEADTQYF. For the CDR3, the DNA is TGTGCCAGCAGCTTGGTAGGGGAGGCAGATACGCAGTATTTT.

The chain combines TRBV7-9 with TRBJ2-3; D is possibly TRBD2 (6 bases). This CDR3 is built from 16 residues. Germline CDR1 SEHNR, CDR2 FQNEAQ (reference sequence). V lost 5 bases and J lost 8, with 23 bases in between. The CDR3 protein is CASSPRAGRSEGTQYF. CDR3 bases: TGTGCCAGCAGCCCCCGGGCGGGGCGGTCAGAAGGTACGCAGTATTTT.

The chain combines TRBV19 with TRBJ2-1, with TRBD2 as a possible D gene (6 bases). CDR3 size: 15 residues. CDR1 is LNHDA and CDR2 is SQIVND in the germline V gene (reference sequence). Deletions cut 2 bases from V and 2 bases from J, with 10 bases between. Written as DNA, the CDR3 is TGTGCCAGTAGTATATCCCGGGAGACCTACAATGAGCAGTTCTTC. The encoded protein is CASSISRETYNEQFF.

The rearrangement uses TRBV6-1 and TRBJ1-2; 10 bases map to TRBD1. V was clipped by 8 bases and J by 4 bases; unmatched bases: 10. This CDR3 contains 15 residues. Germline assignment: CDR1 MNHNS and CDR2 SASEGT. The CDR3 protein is CASRNPGQGIYGYTF. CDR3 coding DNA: TGTGCCAGCCGGAATCCGGGACAGGGGATCTATGGCTACACCTTC.

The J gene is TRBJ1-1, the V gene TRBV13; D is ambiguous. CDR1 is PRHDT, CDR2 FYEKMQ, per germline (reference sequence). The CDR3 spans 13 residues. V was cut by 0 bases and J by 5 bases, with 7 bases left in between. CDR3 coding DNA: TGTGCCAGCAGCTTAGGTTTTTCAACTGAAGCTTTCTTT. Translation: CASSLGFSTEAFF.

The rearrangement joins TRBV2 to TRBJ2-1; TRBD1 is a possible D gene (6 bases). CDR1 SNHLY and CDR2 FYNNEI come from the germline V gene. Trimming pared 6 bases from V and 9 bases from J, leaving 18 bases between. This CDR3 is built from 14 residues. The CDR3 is CASSAGTRWGEQFF. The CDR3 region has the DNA TGTGCCAGCAGCGCCGGGACAAGGTGGGGTGAGCAGTTCTTC.

The CDR3 is CASSTPGKHDEKLFF. The CDR3 region has the DNA TGTGCCAGCAGCACCCCGGGGAAGCATGATGAAAAACTGTTTTTT. The chain links TRBV9 to TRBJ1-4; D gene ambiguous. Germline CDR1 reads SGDLS; CDR2 reads YYNGEE. V was trimmed by 4 bases and J by 6 bases, leaving 16 bases between them. The CDR3 is 15 residues long.

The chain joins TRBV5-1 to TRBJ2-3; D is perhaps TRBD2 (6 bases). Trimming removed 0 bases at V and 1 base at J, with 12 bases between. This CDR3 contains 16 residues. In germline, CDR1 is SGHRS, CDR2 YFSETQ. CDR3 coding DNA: TGCGCCAGCAGCTTGGAGGGCAGGGAGGGCACAGATACGCAGTATTTT. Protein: CASSLEGREGTDTQYF.

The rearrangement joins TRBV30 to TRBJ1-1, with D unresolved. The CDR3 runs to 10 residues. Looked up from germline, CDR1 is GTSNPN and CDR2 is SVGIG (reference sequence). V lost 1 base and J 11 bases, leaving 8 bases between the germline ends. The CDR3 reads CAWSAHEAFF. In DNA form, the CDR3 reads TGTGCCTGGAGTGCCCATGAGGCTTTCTTT.

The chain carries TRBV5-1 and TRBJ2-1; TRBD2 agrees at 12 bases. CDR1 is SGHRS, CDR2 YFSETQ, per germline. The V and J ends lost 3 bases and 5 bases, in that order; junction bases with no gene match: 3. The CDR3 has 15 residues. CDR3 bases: TGCGCCAGCAGCTCCCGGACTAGCGGGAACAATGAGCAGTTCTTC. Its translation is CASSSRTSGNNEQFF.

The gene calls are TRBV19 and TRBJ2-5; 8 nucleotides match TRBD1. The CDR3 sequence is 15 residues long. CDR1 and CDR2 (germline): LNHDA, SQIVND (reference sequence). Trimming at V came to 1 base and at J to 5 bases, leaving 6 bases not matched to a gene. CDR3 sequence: CASSIGPQGAETQYF. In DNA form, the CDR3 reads TGTGCCAGTAGTATAGGTCCGCAGGGGGCTGAGACCCAGTACTTC.

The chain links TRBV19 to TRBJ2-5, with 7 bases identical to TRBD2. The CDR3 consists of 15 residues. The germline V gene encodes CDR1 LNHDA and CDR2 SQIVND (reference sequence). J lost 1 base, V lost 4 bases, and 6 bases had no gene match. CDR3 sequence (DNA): TGTGCCAGTAGTACGCCGGGGGGACTCCAAGAGACCCAGTACTTC. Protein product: CASSTPGGLQETQYF.

The chain's CDR3 is CAWGDRSNQPQHF. CDR3 DNA: TGTGCCTGGGGGGACAGAAGCAATCAGCCCCAGCATTTT. This rearrangement joins TRBV30 to TRBJ1-5, with 7 nucleotides matching TRBD1. Germline trimming cut 5 bases from V and 1 base from J; bases unmatched to any gene: 2. Germline loops: CDR1 GTSNPN, CDR2 SVGIG (reference sequence). This CDR3 has 13 amino acids.

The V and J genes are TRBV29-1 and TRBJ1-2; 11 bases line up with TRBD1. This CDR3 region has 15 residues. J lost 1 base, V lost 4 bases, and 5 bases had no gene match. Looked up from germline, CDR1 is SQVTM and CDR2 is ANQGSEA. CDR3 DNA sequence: TGCAGCGTTGCCCAGGGGACAGGGGGTAACTATGGCTACACCTTC. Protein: CSVAQGTGGNYGYTF.

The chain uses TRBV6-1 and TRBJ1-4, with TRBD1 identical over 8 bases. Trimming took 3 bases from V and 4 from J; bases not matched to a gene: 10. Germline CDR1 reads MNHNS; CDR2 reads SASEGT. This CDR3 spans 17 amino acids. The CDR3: CASSDPDRVLLNEKLFF. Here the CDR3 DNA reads TGTGCCAGCAGTGACCCGGACAGGGTGCTCCTTAATGAAAAACTGTTTTTT.

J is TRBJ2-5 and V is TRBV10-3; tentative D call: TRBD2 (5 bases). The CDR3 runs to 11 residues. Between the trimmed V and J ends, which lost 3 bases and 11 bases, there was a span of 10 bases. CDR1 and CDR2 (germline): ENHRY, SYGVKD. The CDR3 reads CAISDGGEQYF. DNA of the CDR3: TGTGCCATCAGTGACGGAGGTGAGCAGTACTTC.

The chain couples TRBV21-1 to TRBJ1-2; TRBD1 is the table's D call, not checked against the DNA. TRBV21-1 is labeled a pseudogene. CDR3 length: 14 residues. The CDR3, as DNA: TGTGCCAGCAGCCGACAGGCGTCCTCCTATGGCTACACCTTC. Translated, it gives CASSRQASSYGYTF.

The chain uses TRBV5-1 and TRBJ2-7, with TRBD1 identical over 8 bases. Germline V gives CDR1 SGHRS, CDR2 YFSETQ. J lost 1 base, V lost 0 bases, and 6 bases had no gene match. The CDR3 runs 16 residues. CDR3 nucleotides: TGCGCCAGCAGCTTGGGGACAGGGCTTGGGTCCTACGAGCAGTACTTC. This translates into CASSLGTGLGSYEQYF.

CDR3 coding DNA: TGCGCCAGCAGCTTGACAGCTTCCTACGAGCAGTACTTC. Translating gives CASSLTASYEQYF. The rearrangement uses TRBV5-1 and TRBJ2-7; D is uncertain. This CDR3 comprises 13 residues. The V end was cut by 1 base, the J end by 1 base, with 6 bases between. The germline gives CDR1 SGHRS, CDR2 YFSETQ.

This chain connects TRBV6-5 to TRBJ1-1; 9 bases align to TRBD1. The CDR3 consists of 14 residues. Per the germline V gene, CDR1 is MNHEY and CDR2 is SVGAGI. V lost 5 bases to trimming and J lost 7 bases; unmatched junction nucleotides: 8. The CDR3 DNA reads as TGTGCCAGCAGTGGACAGGGGTTATTAGGTGAAGCTTTCTTT. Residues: CASSGQGLLGEAFF.

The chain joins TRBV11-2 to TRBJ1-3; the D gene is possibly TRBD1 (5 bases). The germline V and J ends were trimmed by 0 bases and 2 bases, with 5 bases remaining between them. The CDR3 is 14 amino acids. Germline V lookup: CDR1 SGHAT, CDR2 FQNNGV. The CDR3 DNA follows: TGTGCCAGCAGCTTAGACAGGGCTGGAAACACCATATATTTT. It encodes CASSLDRAGNTIYF.

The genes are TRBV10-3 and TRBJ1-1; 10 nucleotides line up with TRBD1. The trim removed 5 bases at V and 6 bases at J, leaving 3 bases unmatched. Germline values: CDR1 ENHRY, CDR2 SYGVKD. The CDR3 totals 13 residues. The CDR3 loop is CAISSGTGAEAFF. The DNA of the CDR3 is TGTGCCATCAGTTCCGGGACAGGGGCTGAAGCTTTCTTT.

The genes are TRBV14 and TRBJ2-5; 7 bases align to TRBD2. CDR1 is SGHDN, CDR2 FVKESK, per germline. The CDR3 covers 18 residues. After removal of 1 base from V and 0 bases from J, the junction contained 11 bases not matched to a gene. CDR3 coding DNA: TGTGCCAGCAGCCAAGTCTCCCGGACTAGGGTGTACCAAGAGACCCAGTACTTC. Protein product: CASSQVSRTRVYQETQYF.